These 16 T cell receptor beta chains originate from one sample sequenced in a study of blood T cell repertoires in COVID-19. This table comes from immunoSEQ multiplex PCR, and its TCRdb copy is limited to in-frame clones, with some not included. The table records about 71,000 clones, about nine tenths of them present only once. The sequencing input was peripheral blood. The receptors were gathered from a man in his thirties or forties with acute or convalescent COVID-19.

V is TRBV7-2 and J is TRBJ2-2; maybe TRBD1 (5 bases). The CDR3 contains 16 residues. The germline CDR1 and CDR2 sequences are SGHTA and FQGNSA. V lost 4 bases and J lost 0, with 12 bases in between. CDR3 sequence reads: CASSSTWTTNTGELFF. The DNA for the CDR3 is TGTGCCAGCAGCTCGACCTGGACAACGAACACCGGGGAGCTGTTTTTT. The full variable domain, its missing parts supplied by reference TRBV7-2 and TRBJ2-2, is GAGVSQSPSNKVTEKGKDVELRCDPISGHTALYWYRQSLGQGLEFLIYFQGNSAPDKSGLPSDRFSAERTGGSVSTLTIQRTQQEDSAVYLCASSSTWTTNTGELFFGEGSRLTVL.

The chain uses TRBV6-4 and TRBJ1-6, with D possibly being TRBD1 (6 bases). In germline, CDR1 is MRHNA, CDR2 SNTAGT. The CDR3 sequence is 13 residues long. V lost 5 bases and J 7 bases, leaving 9 bases between the germline ends. Here the CDR3 reads CASSRTVNSPLHF. CDR3 bases: TGTGCCAGCAGTCGGACAGTCAATTCACCCCTCCACTTT.

This chain joins TRBV5-1 and TRBJ2-3, with 8 nucleotides matching TRBD1. The CDR3 loop spans 16 amino acids. Trimming cost V 0 bases and J 2 bases; bases outside gene matches: 5. Germline CDR1 is SGHRS and CDR2 is YFSETQ. The CDR3 here is CASSLGVQGVTDTQYF. CDR3 nucleotide sequence: TGCGCCAGCAGCTTGGGCGTACAGGGGGTCACAGATACGCAGTATTTT. The complete variable domain, with remaining parts taken from reference TRBV5-1 and TRBJ2-3, reads KAGVTQTPRYLIKTRGQQVTLSCSPISGHRSVSWYQQTPGQGLQFLFEYFSETQRNKGNFPGRFSGRQFSNSRSEMNVSTLELGDSALYLCASSLGVQGVTDTQYFGPGTRLTVL.

This clone was observed a few times. This CDR3 reads CASSQDVQGNTIYF. The CDR3 DNA reads TGTGCCAGCAGCCAAGATGTACAGGGAAACACCATATATTTT. The chain has TRBV3-1 (or the pseudogene TRBV3-2) and TRBJ1-3, with D unclear. The CDR3 spans 14 residues. Trimming pared 0 bases from V and 4 bases from J, leaving 7 bases between. Per the germline V gene, CDR1 is LGHDT and CDR2 is YNNKEL (reference sequence).

This chain joins TRBV28 and TRBJ2-1; D might be TRBD1 (6 bases). The CDR3 length is 18 residues. CDR1 is MDHEN, CDR2 SYDVKM, per germline. Trimming removed 5 bases from V and 6 bases from J, with 26 bases in between. CDR3 sequence (DNA): TGTGCCAGCAGTAGTTTAGGGGACATTTTCCTTAAGGGCAATGAGCAGTTCTTC. This encodes CASSSLGDIFLKGNEQFF.

V usage is TRBV4-1 and J usage is TRBJ2-5, with D perhaps TRBD2 (5 bases). V was cut by 3 bases and J by 5 bases, with 13 bases left in between. The CDR3 totals 14 residues. Germline V gene lookup returns CDR1 MGHRA and CDR2 YSYEKL. The CDR3, as DNA: TGCGCCAGCAGCCAGATCCTAGCTGGGGAGACCCAGTACTTC. Protein product: CASSQILAGETQYF.

The chain combines TRBV10-3 with TRBJ2-5; no definite D call. Germline CDR1 ENHRY, CDR2 SYGVKD. Trimming took 4 bases from V and 2 from J, leaving 8 bases between them. The CDR3 has 13 amino acids. The DNA of the CDR3 is TGTGCCATCAGTGGGCCCTCTCAAGAGACCCAGTACTTC. Its protein product is CAISGPSQETQYF.

The chain employs TRBV5-1 and TRBJ1-2; D ambiguous. Trimming left V 2 bases short and J 5 bases short, with 10 bases between. The germline gives CDR1 SGHRS, CDR2 YFSETQ. This CDR3 region has 13 residues. This CDR3 reads CASSFNGIYGYTF. The CDR3 bases are TGCGCCAGCAGCTTTAACGGGATTTATGGCTACACCTTC.

The chain uses TRBV5-6 and TRBJ2-7, with D possibly TRBD1 on 6 matching bases. V dropped 3 bases and J dropped 4 bases, with 14 bases sitting between them. Germline V gene lookup returns CDR1 SGHDT and CDR2 YYEEEE. The length of the CDR3 is 14 residues. The chain's CDR3 is CASSWGRQAYEQYF. CDR3 DNA: TGTGCCAGCAGCTGGGGACGACAGGCATACGAGCAGTACTTC.

The chain carries TRBV5-6 and TRBJ1-6; no clear D. The CDR3 has 14 amino acids. V lost 1 base and J 7 bases, leaving 9 bases between the germline ends. Germline V CDR1 and CDR2: SGHDT, YYEEEE. The DNA of the CDR3 is TGTGCCAGCAGCTTGAAAGCTATCAATTCACCCCTCCACTTT. Amino acid sequence: CASSLKAINSPLHF.

This rearrangement joins TRBV5-1 to TRBJ2-1; 8 bases map to TRBD1. Germline CDR1 reads SGHRS; CDR2 reads YFSETQ. Trimming at V came to 7 bases and at J to 0 bases, leaving 6 bases not matched to a gene. CDR3 size: 15 residues. The CDR3 region has the DNA TGCGCCAGCCGTCGACAGGGGAGCTCCTACAATGAGCAGTTCTTC. It translates to CASRRQGSSYNEQFF.

The V and J genes are TRBV5-4 and TRBJ2-1; TRBD1 might be the D (5 bases). The CDR3 sequence is 13 residues long. Per germline, CDR1 SGHNT and CDR2 YYREEE (reference sequence). Trimming took 0 bases from V and 6 from J, leaving 7 bases between them. DNA of the CDR3: TGTGCCAGCAGCTTGGCAGGGATCAATGAGCAGTTCTTC. This encodes CASSLAGINEQFF.

The chain employs TRBV27 and TRBJ1-5; D is perhaps TRBD1 (5 bases). Germline values: CDR1 MNHEY, CDR2 SMNVEV (reference sequence). V gave up 3 bases and J gave up 5 bases, with 8 bases separating them. The CDR3 has 13 amino acids. In nucleotides, the CDR3 is TGTGCCAGCAGTTTGGGCAGGGATCAGCCCCAGCATTTT. Residues: CASSLGRDQPQHF.

The V call is TRBV19, the J call TRBJ2-1, with 7 nucleotides matching TRBD2. Looked up from germline, CDR1 is LNHDA and CDR2 is SQIVND (reference sequence). V trimming: 3 bases; J trimming: 11 bases; junction bases outside the gene matches: 4. CDR3 length: 12 amino acids. CDR3 bases: TGTGCCAGTAGTATTCGGGGGGAAAAGCAGTTCTTC. This encodes CASSIRGEKQFF.

The rearrangement uses TRBV2 and TRBJ1-5; D remains unclear. V dropped 8 bases and J dropped 2 bases, with 16 bases sitting between them. The CDR3 extends over 15 amino acids. CDR1 is SNHLY, CDR2 FYNNEI, per germline. For the CDR3, the DNA is TGTGCCAGCCAAGACCGGGTCGTGGGCAATCAGCCCCAGCATTTT. Encoded protein: CASQDRVVGNQPQHF.

The rearrangement uses TRBV28 and TRBJ2-7; D is perhaps TRBD2 (5 bases). V gave up 4 bases and J gave up 5 bases, with 15 bases separating them. This CDR3 contains 14 residues. Germline V gene data show CDR1 as MDHEN and CDR2 as SYDVKM. This CDR3 is CASSWTDGVDEQYV. The CDR3 nucleotides are TGTGCCAGCAGTTGGACCGACGGGGTGGACGAGCAGTACGTC.